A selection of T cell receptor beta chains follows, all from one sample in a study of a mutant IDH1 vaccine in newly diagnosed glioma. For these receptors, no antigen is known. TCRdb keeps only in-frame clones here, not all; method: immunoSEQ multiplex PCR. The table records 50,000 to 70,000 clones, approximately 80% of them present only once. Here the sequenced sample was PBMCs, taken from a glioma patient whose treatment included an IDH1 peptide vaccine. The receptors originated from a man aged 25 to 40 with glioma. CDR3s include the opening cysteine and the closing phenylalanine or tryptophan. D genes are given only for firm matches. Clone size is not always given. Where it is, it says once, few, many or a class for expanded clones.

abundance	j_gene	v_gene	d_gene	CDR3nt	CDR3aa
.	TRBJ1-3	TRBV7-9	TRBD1	TGTGCCAGCAGCTTAAGGCTCCAACAGGGGGCGCCTGGAAACACCATATATTTT	CASSLRLQQGAPGNTIYF
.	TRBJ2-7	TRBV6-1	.	TGTGCCAGCAGGGAGGGGCACAGGTACGAGCAGTACTTC	CASREGHRYEQYF
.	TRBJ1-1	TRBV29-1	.	TGCAGCGTTTTTAGGGGCACTGAAGCTTTCTTT	CSVFRGTEAFF
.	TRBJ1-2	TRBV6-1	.	TGTGCCAGCAGACCTGGCTACACCTTC	CASRPGYTF
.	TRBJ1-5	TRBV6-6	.	TGTGCCAGTAGGGAAACCAATCAGCCCCAGCATTTT	CASRETNQPQHF
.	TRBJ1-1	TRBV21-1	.	TGTGCCAGCAGCAAAGGGCAGGGGAACACTGAAGCTTTCTTT	CASSKGQGNTEAFF
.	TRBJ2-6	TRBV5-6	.	TGTGCCAGCAGCTTGACAGGTCTACGCTCTGGGGTCAACGTCCTGACTTTC	CASSLTGLRSGVNVLTF
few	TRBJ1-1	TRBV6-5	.	TGTGCCAGCAGAGACAGGTGGACTGAAGCTTTCTTT	CASRDRWTEAFF
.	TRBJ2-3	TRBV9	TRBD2	TGTGCCACAGCTAGCGGGGGGAGCACAGATACGCAGTATTTT	CATASGGSTDTQYF
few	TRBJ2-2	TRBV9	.	TGTGCCAGCAGCCGCGAATTGACCGGGGAGCTGTTTTTT	CASSRELTGELFF
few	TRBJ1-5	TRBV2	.	TGTGCCAGCAGTGGGTGGAGGGTTAGCAATCAGCCCCAGCATTTT	CASSGWRVSNQPQHF
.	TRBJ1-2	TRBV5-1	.	TGCGCCAGCAGCCAGACACCGAGCTATGGCTACACCTTC	CASSQTPSYGYTF
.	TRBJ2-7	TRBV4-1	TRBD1	TGCGCCAGCAGCCAAGGGACAGGGGTATTCAACGAGCAGTACTTC	CASSQGTGVFNEQYF
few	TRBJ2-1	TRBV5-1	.	TGCGCCAGCAGCTTGGTGGCAGGCCTCAATGAGCAGTTCTTC	CASSLVAGLNEQFF
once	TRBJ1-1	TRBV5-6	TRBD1	TGTGCCAGCAGTAGGACAGGGGATGTCACTGAAGCTTTCTTT	CASSRTGDVTEAFF
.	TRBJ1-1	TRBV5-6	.	TGTGCCAGCAGCCGCGGGCTCATGAACACTGAAGCTTTCTTT	CASSRGLMNTEAFF
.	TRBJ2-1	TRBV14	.	TGTGCCAGCAGCCAAGATTCGGTAATAAATGAGCAGTTCTTC	CASSQDSVINEQFF
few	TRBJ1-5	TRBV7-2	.	TGTGCCAGCAGCTTAGCTCTCCAGCCCCAGCATTTT	CASSLALQPQHF
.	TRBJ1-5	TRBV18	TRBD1	TGTGCCAGCTCAGGGACAGCGAATCAGCCCCAGCATTTT	CASSGTANQPQHF
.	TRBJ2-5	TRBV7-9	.	TGTGCCAGCACCCCCCGGGACACAGAGACCCAGTACTTC	CASTPRDTETQYF
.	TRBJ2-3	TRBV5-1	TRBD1	TGCGCCAGCAGCGCCGGACAGGTCACAGATACGCAGTATTTT	CASSAGQVTDTQYF
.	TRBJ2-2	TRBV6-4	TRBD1	TGTGCCAGCAGGGGACAGGGCACCGGGGAGCTGTTTTTT	CASRGQGTGELFF